The 13 T cell receptor beta chains below come from one sample, sequenced in a study of post-analysis software for immune sequencing data. Findings and caveats of the study: There were a handful of TRBV segments more frequent in patients than controls, and TRBV5-6, TRBV5-1 and TRBV20-1 were among them.

Which antigens these TCRs recognize remains unknown. cDNA libraries for TCR beta contained unique molecular identifiers. TCRdb itself ran the PCR reads through MiXCR, one entry per CDR3 protein. The sample lists about 820,000 distinct CDR3 sequences, approximately 50% seen once, with approximately 4.2% in the top ten. The sequenced sample consisted of blood. These receptors all stem from a girl under 18 with multiple sclerosis.

The chain links TRBV5-1 to TRBJ2-1, with 9 bases that match TRBD1. Per the germline V gene, CDR1 is SGHRS and CDR2 is YFSETQ. J was trimmed by 4 bases and V by 0 bases; bases with no gene match: 8. The CDR3 is 17 amino acids. CDR3 DNA: TGCGCCAGCAGCTTGGAACGTAGGGGGACAGGGTACAATGAGCAGTTCTTC. Its translation: CASSLERRGTGYNEQFF.

The rearrangement joins TRBV6-5 to TRBJ2-3, with 7 bases identical to TRBD1. Germline V gene lookup returns CDR1 MNHEY and CDR2 SVGAGI. This CDR3 has 16 residues. V lost 6 bases, J lost 3 bases, and 12 bases stayed unmatched. For the CDR3, the DNA is TGTGCCAGCAGACTGGGGACAGCGTTACCGACAGATACGCAGTATTTT. Amino acids: CASRLGTALPTDTQYF.

The V and J genes are TRBV5-1 and TRBJ1-2; D perhaps matches TRBD1 (5 bases). There are 20 residues in the CDR3. V was pared by 3 bases and J by 4 bases, with 31 bases between. Germline V gene sequence: CDR1 SGHRS, CDR2 YFSETQ. The CDR3 reads CASSSYDAWGVARSIYGYTF. CDR3 coding DNA: TGCGCCAGCAGCTCCTATGACGCCTGGGGGGTCGCGAGGTCCATCTATGGCTACACCTTC. Drawing the rest from reference TRBV5-1 and TRBJ1-2, the complete variable domain is KAGVTQTPRYLIKTRGQQVTLSCSPISGHRSVSWYQQTPGQGLQFLFEYFSETQRNKGNFPGRFSGRQFSNSRSEMNVSTLELGDSALYLCASSSYDAWGVARSIYGYTFGSGTRLTVV.

The chain couples TRBV5-1 to TRBJ2-4; D gene ambiguous. This CDR3 has 16 residues. The V end was cut by 0 bases, the J end by 0 bases, with 10 bases between. Germline V lookup: CDR1 SGHRS, CDR2 YFSETQ. This CDR3 is CASSLAPGLAKNIQYF. In nucleotides, the CDR3 is TGCGCCAGCAGCTTGGCCCCCGGTCTAGCCAAAAACATTCAGTACTTC.

This chain links TRBV10-3 with TRBJ2-1, with 12 bases that match TRBD2. This CDR3 contains 18 residues. From germline, CDR1 is ENHRY and CDR2 SYGVKD. V lost 6 bases and J lost 5; bases outside the gene matches: 14. The DNA for the CDR3 is TGTGCCATCAGGGCCTCTAGCGGGAGGGCCGGGGAGGACAATGAGCAGTTCTTC. Translation gives CAIRASSGRAGEDNEQFF.

This chain joins TRBV20-1 and TRBJ2-5, with TRBD1 matching over 7 bases. The CDR3 is 16 residues long. Germline-derived CDR1 and CDR2 are DFQATT and SNEGSKA (reference sequence). Trimming took 3 bases from V and 5 from J; bases not matched to a gene: 15. The CDR3 sequence: CSARGVKGAGAETQYF. The CDR3 DNA is TGCAGTGCTAGGGGAGTTAAGGGGGCTGGGGCCGAGACCCAGTACTTC.

This clonotype was seen more than once but under ten times. V is TRBV29-1 and J is TRBJ2-6; tentatively, D is TRBD2 (5 bases). Germline V gene data show CDR1 as SQVTM and CDR2 as ANQGSEA. CDR3 length: 16 residues. V was shortened by 6 bases and J by 0 bases, with 15 bases between the two germline ends. CDR3 protein: CSVILAGRSGANVLTF. Written as DNA, the CDR3 is TGCAGCGTAATCCTCGCGGGCCGCTCTGGGGCCAACGTCCTGACTTTC.

This chain uses TRBV4-2 with TRBJ2-7; D remains unclear. This CDR3 region has 16 residues. CDR1 and CDR2 (germline): LGHNA, YNFKEQ. V was cut by 1 base and J by 1 base, with 14 bases left in between. The CDR3: CASSQGGAETSYEQYF. In nucleotides, the CDR3 is TGTGCCAGCAGCCAAGGGGGTGCGGAGACATCCTACGAGCAGTACTTC.

V is TRBV7-8 and J is TRBJ2-5; TRBD1 or TRBD2 may be the D gene (7 bases each). Germline V gives CDR1 SGHVS, CDR2 FQNEAQ. This CDR3 has 14 residues. V dropped 4 bases and J dropped 5 bases, with 14 bases sitting between them. The CDR3 region is CASSWNRGGETQYF. CDR3 nucleotide sequence: TGTGCCAGCAGCTGGAACAGGGGAGGGGAGACCCAGTACTTC.

The chain couples TRBV6-6 to TRBJ2-4, with TRBD1 matching over 10 bases. V gave up 0 bases and J gave up 7 bases; unmatched junction bases: 9. CDR1 and CDR2 (germline): MNHNY, SVGAGI (reference sequence). The CDR3 consists of 17 residues. The chain's CDR3 is CASSYSELGQGVNIQYF. As DNA, the CDR3 is TGTGCCAGCAGTTACTCAGAACTTGGACAGGGGGTCAACATTCAGTACTTC.

This sequence joins TRBV12-3 or TRBV12-4 and TRBJ2-5; D possibly corresponds to TRBD1 (8 bases). This CDR3 comprises 19 residues. Trimming removed 4 bases from V and 1 base from J, with 25 bases in between. The CDR3 bases are TGTGCCAGCAGTTCCCCCCAGGCGGGGGCCAGGGGGCTCCAAGAGACCCAGTACTTC. This gives the protein CASSSPQAGARGLQETQYF.

This clonotype showed up just once. This sequence joins TRBV20-1 and TRBJ2-4; 8 nucleotides line up with TRBD1. The CDR3 length is 18 residues. Trimming at V came to 0 bases and at J to 0 bases, leaving 10 bases not matched to a gene. The germline V gene encodes CDR1 DFQATT and CDR2 SNEGSKA (reference sequence). The CDR3: CSARDLAGGPLAKNIQYF. The CDR3 region has the DNA TGCAGTGCTAGAGATCTGGCAGGGGGCCCCTTAGCCAAAAACATTCAGTACTTC.

A single count supports this clonotype. This sequence joins TRBV20-1 and TRBJ2-3, with a weak D call TRBD2 (6 bases). V was trimmed by 3 bases and J by 6 bases, leaving 16 bases between them. CDR1 is DFQATT, CDR2 SNEGSKA, per germline (reference sequence). The CDR3 is made up of 14 amino acids. The CDR3 loop is CSARGGGHGDTQYF. The CDR3 DNA sequence: TGCAGTGCTAGGGGGGGTGGCCACGGGGATACGCAGTATTTT.